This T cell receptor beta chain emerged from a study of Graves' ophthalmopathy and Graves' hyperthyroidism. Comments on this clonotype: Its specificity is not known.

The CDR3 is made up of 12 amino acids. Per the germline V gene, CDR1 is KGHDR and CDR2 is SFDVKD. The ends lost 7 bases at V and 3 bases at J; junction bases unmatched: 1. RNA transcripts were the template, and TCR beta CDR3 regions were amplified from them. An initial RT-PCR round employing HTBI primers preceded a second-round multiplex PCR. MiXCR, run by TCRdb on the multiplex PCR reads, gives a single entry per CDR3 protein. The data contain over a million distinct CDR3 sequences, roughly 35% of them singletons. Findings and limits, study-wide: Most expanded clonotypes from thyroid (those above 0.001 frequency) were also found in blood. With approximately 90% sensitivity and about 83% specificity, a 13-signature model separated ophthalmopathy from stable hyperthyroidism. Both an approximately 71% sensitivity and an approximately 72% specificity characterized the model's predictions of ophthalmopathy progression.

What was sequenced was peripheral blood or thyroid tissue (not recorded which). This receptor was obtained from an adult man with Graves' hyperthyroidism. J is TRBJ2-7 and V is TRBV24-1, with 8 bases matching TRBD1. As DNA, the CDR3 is TGTGCCACCAGAACAGGGGGCTACGAGCAGTACTTC. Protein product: CATRTGGYEQYF.